This TCR beta chain stems from a study of molecular identifiers for immune sequencing clone quantification (dated by TCRdb to 2016 to 2019). Regarding the study in general: For a replicate experiment, the RNA from either approximately 20,000 or 100,000 naive CD8 T cells was divided into five aliquots, and four of those aliquots went on to sequencing. CD8 T cells were used in a methods study to benchmark molecular-identifier clustering-based TCR repertoire sequencing (MIDCIRS) and TCR RNA copy counting. Broader findings and caveats from the paper: Naive libraries contained spiked-in Jurkat TCR RNA (approximately nine copies' worth), which is not part of the donor repertoire. In CMV-specific effector cells, clones with more than 20 RNA copies accounted for over 97% of molecules, whereas in naive cells such clones accounted for under 1%. When barcode sub-clustering was left out, chimeric consensus sequences inflated TCR diversity, with chimeras reaching as high as 47%. Around 2.8 recovered TCR RNA copies per cell were obtained by modeling, versus about 10 by digital PCR, implying a capture efficiency of about 30%. The sizes of highly expanded clones could end up underestimated when identical TCR molecules share a barcode. Spiked-in Jurkat TCR RNA equal to a single cell's worth was reported to be detectable even within 1,200,000 naive CD8 T cells.

Naive CD8 T cell libraries were made from about 20,000 to 1,000,000 sorted cells using 10%, 30% or 50% of purified RNA. Naive CD8 T cells were FACS-sorted as CD8+CD4-CCR7+CD45RA+ on a BD FACSAria II into RLT Plus buffer. To test detection sensitivity, Jurkat RNA equal to ten TCR copies was added to samples of about 20,000-1,000,000 naive CD8 T cells. CD8 T cells were enriched with RosetteSep CD8+ T Cell Enrichment Cocktail and Ficoll-Paque, followed by ACK red cell lysis. Receptor libraries were prepared by PCR. Sequencer: NextSeq 500. Bulk TCR libraries were generated as previously described, with the TCR primers listed in Table S5 used. The Qiagen AllPrep DNA/RNA kit was used to purify total RNA. Before analysis, reads from multiple sequencing runs of the same library were pooled. The authors' pipeline ran thus. Only reads with exact TCR constant sequence were kept, trimmed to 150 nt, and grouped by their 12-nt molecular barcodes. Within each barcode group, reads were sub-clustered at a 15% Levenshtein threshold, and quality-weighted consensus sequences were built per RNA molecule. Non-functional sequences were discarded, and so were lower-count sequences lying one edit away from another sequence. Based on fitting two negative binomial distributions, any barcode sub-cluster with under 20% of the maximum read count was discarded. The public reads were run again by TCRdb, first through fastp at Q25 and then through MiXCR, and only productive beta chains were kept. Rows matching on CDR3 protein sequence are summarized as one entry with the most common DNA and genes. It is TCRdb's table, rather than the study itself, that gives the V and J calls and clone size. The sample table records more than 550,000 distinct CDR3 sequences; about 25% of these occur just once. The biggest ten clones account for about 0.78% of the sample.

Comments on this clonotype: It lacks a known antigen. The junction departs from the called germline gene at one end, perhaps through a read error.

The CDR3 runs 15 residues from the cysteine to the phenylalanine. Of the read, only the CDR3 DNA is kept; its 45 bases are in frame from base 1. The germline V gene (reference sequence) sets CDR1 to MNHEY and CDR2 to SMNVEV. The source of this sequence is a human donor in good health. Some libraries in this study had Jurkat cell RNA spiked in. Sequencing input: naive CD8+ T cells from blood, with Jurkat cell RNA spiked in. Sample cell subset or site, as interpreted from the label and publication: FACS-sorted CD8+CD4-CCR7+CD45RA+ naive T cells. This sequence uses TRBV27 and TRBJ2-5; TRBD1 is possibly the D segment (6 matching bases). The sequenced DNA is TGTGCCAGCAGTTTATTGACATCTGAGGGGGAGAGCCAGTACTTC. Its translation is CASSLLTSEGESQYF.